The 8 T cell receptor beta chains presented below share a single source sample, sequenced in a study of cytomegalovirus exposure and HLA in healthy donors. Both 60 Vbeta primers and 13 Jbeta primers went into the PCR. Sequencing was performed with immunoSEQ multiplex PCR; in TCRdb, only in-frame clones are kept and a portion is missing. This table holds some 120,000 clones, roughly 80% found once. The sequencing sample was made of PBMCs. These receptors were taken from a young man in good health and CMV-seropositive.

J is TRBJ1-1 and V is TRBV10-3; 9 bases map to TRBD1. The CDR3 consists of 13 residues. The germline V gene encodes CDR1 ENHRY and CDR2 SYGVKD. V gave up 6 bases and J gave up 7 bases; unmatched junction bases: 6. CDR3 sequence (DNA): TGTGCCATCAGCGTGGACAGGGGTGATGAAGCTTTCTTT. Translation gives CAISVDRGDEAFF.

As to this clone: Different DNA sequences within this sample yield the same CDR3. V is TRBV5-1 and J is TRBJ2-7; 9 positions agree with TRBD1. This CDR3 is built from 15 residues. J lost 5 bases, V lost 2 bases, and 8 bases had no gene match. From germline, CDR1 is SGHRS and CDR2 YFSETQ. Here the CDR3 DNA reads TGCGCCAGCAGCTTAAGGGGACAGGGACGGGACGAGCAGTACTTC. Protein product: CASSLRGQGRDEQYF.

This clone was observed a handful of times. CDR3 sequence: CASFFKQKAAYEQYF. CDR3 nucleotide sequence: TGTGCCAGTTTTTTCAAGCAGAAGGCGGCATACGAGCAGTACTTC. The rearrangement joins TRBV19 to TRBJ2-7; unclear D gene. The germline V gene encodes CDR1 LNHDA and CDR2 SQIVND (reference sequence). V was cut by 8 bases and J by 4 bases, with 21 bases left in between. The length of the CDR3 is 15 residues.

V gene TRBV4-3 combines with J gene TRBJ2-3, with 7 bases aligning to TRBD2. The CDR3 has 18 amino acids. Trimming cost V 0 bases and J 0 bases; bases outside gene matches: 9. In germline, CDR1 is LGHNA, CDR2 YSLEER. CDR3 nucleotides: TGCGCCAGCAGCCAAGAGGCCACTAGCGTACCTAGCACAGATACGCAGTATTTT. Its protein is CASSQEATSVPSTDTQYF.

The chain employs TRBV6-1 and TRBJ1-1; D gene unclear. CDR3 length: 14 amino acids. In germline, CDR1 is MNHNS, CDR2 SASEGT. The V end lost 7 bases, the J end lost 1 base, and 13 bases lay between the germline ends. CDR3 loop: CASIDLHTNTEAFF. The CDR3 DNA follows: TGTGCCAGCATTGACCTCCACACGAACACTGAAGCTTTCTTT.

The chain couples TRBV7-8 to TRBJ1-2, with a weak D call TRBD1 (6 bases). Trimming removed 5 bases at V and 8 bases at J, with 18 bases between. This CDR3 contains 14 residues. Germline lookup yields CDR1 SGHVS and CDR2 FQNEAQ. CDR3 amino acids: CASSLGTGQLGYTF. CDR3 bases: TGTGCCAGCAGCCTTGGGACGGGACAATTGGGCTACACCTTC.

The chain uses TRBV7-2 and TRBJ2-7, with D perhaps TRBD1 (5 bases). This CDR3 contains 15 residues. V lost 1 base, J lost 8 bases, and 18 bases lay in between. CDR1 is SGHTA, CDR2 FQGNSA, per germline. CDR3 in DNA: TGTGCCAGCAGCTTAGGAGGTCAGGGAACGTACCAGCAGTACTTC. This codes for CASSLGGQGTYQQYF.

The J gene is TRBJ2-7, the V gene TRBV5-4, with D perhaps TRBD2 (6 bases). Germline loops: CDR1 SGHNT, CDR2 YYREEE (reference sequence). Trimming removed 0 bases from V and 3 bases from J, with 10 bases in between. The CDR3 consists of 14 residues. Here the CDR3 DNA reads TGTGCCAGCAGCTTGGGACTAGGCAACTACGAGCAGTACTTC. Translated, it gives CASSLGLGNYEQYF. The full variable domain, its missing parts supplied by reference TRBV5-4 and TRBJ2-7, is ETGVTQSPTHLIKTRGQQVTLRCSSQSGHNTVSWYQQALGQGPQFIFQYYREEENGRGNFPPRFSGLQFPNYSSELNVNALELDDSALYLCASSLGLGNYEQYFGPGTRLTVT.